This entry features one TCR beta chain sequence. As originally analysed: Amplification with reference gene primers provided the estimates of nucleated cell counts. TCRdb keeps only in-frame clones here, not all; method: immunoSEQ multiplex PCR. D and trimming come from the DNA, and the V and J calls and clone size come from that table. The repertoire consists of roughly 130,000 clones, with around 87% occurring once and the leading ten covering over 3.5%. The entry originates in a study of blood T cell repertoires in COVID-19. Overall study: PBMCs, B-cell-depleted T cells, or T cells were the source of the cDNA or gDNA that made up the material.

From germline, CDR1 is DFQATT and CDR2 SNEGSKA (reference sequence). The CDR3 consists of 11 residues. V shed 0 bases and J shed 10 bases, with 7 bases lying between them. The genes are TRBV20-1 and TRBJ2-4; no reliable D call. The source material was peripheral blood. The source is a woman aged 60-75 years with acute or convalescent COVID-19. CDR3 residues: CSARDRLIQYF. CDR3 in DNA: TGCAGTGCTAGAGATCGTTTAATTCAGTACTTC.